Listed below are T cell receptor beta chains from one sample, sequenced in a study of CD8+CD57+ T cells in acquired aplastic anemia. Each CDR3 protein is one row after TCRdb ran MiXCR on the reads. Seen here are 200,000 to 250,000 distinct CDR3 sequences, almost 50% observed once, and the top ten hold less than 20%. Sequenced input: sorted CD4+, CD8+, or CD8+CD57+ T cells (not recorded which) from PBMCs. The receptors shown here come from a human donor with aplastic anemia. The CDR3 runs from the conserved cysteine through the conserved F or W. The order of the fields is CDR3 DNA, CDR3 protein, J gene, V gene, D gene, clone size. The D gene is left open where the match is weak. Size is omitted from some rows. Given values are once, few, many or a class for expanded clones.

DNA: TGTGCCAGCAGTGCCGGGACAGGGGGCGCGGGGGCCAACGTCCTGACTTTC; CDR3: CASSAGTGGAGANVLTF; J: TRBJ2-6; V: TRBV6-1; D: TRBD1; size: few
DNA: TGTGCCAGCAGTGAAGTCGGGGGCCCAGATACGCAGTATTTT; CDR3: CASSEVGGPDTQYF; J: TRBJ2-3; V: TRBV2; D: NA; size: many
DNA: TGTGCCAGCAGTTTGGGAGACAGACTCCGGCAGCCCCAGCATTTT; CDR3: CASSLGDRLRQPQHF; J: TRBJ1-5; V: TRBV12-3/TRBV12-4; D: NA; size: NA
DNA: TGTGCCAGCAGCATCCGGACTAGCGGGACAAGCACAGATACGCAGTATTTT; CDR3: CASSIRTSGTSTDTQYF; J: TRBJ2-3; V: TRBV3-1; D: TRBD2; size: few
DNA: TGCAGTGCTGACCGGGGCAACACTGAAGCTTTCTTT; CDR3: CSADRGNTEAFF; J: TRBJ1-1; V: TRBV20-1; D: NA; size: NA
DNA: TGTGCCAGCAGTCCCCTGGGTTACGAGCAGTACTTC; CDR3: CASSPLGYEQYF; J: TRBJ2-7; V: TRBV6-2/TRBV6-3; D: NA; size: few
DNA: TGCAGTGCGGCCCAGGGCAGGCGGGGTATGGAGACCCAGTACTTC; CDR3: CSAAQGRRGMETQYF; J: TRBJ2-5; V: TRBV20-1; D: NA; size: many
DNA: TGTGCCAGCAGCCTCGGACTAGCGGCCTACAATGAGCAGTTCTTC; CDR3: CASSLGLAAYNEQFF; J: TRBJ2-1; V: TRBV14; D: TRBD2; size: few
DNA: TGTGCCAGCACCCCGACTAGCGGGGGGATTACGCCTTACAATGAGCAGTTCTTC; CDR3: CASTPTSGGITPYNEQFF; J: TRBJ2-1; V: TRBV12-3/TRBV12-4; D: TRBD2; size: many
DNA: TGTGCCAGCAGTTACGCAGGAAACTACGAGCAGTACTTC; CDR3: CASSYAGNYEQYF; J: TRBJ2-7; V: TRBV7-9; D: NA; size: NA
DNA: TGTGCCAGCTCACCTTTGGAACTCCGGGCCCACGTTGCAACTAATGAAAAACTGTTTTTT; CDR3: CASSPLELRAHVATNEKLFF; J: TRBJ1-4; V: TRBV18; D: NA; size: once
DNA: TGCAGTGCTGGGGGACAGGGGCTAAAAGGCTACACCTTC; CDR3: CSAGGQGLKGYTF; J: TRBJ1-2; V: TRBV20-1; D: TRBD1; size: NA
DNA: TGCAGTGCTCGCTCCCTAGCGGGGGGTAACAATGAGCAGTTCTTC; CDR3: CSARSLAGGNNEQFF; J: TRBJ2-1; V: TRBV20-1; D: TRBD2; size: many
DNA: TGTGCCAGCAGTTTACAGGGGCGGGATGGCTACACCTTC; CDR3: CASSLQGRDGYTF; J: TRBJ1-2; V: TRBV12-3/TRBV12-4; D: NA; size: many
DNA: TGTGCCAGCAGCCGCCCCCCGGGCGGGTCAGGGGAAGAGACCCAGTACTTC; CDR3: CASSRPPGGSGEETQYF; J: TRBJ2-5; V: TRBV5-5; D: NA; size: once
DNA: TGTGCCAGCAGAGGATCGCCAGGCACAGATACGCAGTATTTT; CDR3: CASRGSPGTDTQYF; J: TRBJ2-3; V: TRBV2; D: NA; size: many
DNA: TGTGCCATCAGCGGGACAGGGGGCGGCTATGGCTACACCTTC; CDR3: CAISGTGGGYGYTF; J: TRBJ1-2; V: TRBV10-3; D: TRBD1; size: NA
DNA: TGTGCCAGCAGCCAAGCTCGGGATGAAAAACTGTTTTTT; CDR3: CASSQARDEKLFF; J: TRBJ1-4; V: TRBV3-1; D: NA; size: many
DNA: TGTGCCAGCAGCACAATACAAGGAGTCGGGGAGCTGTTTTTT; CDR3: CASSTIQGVGELFF; J: TRBJ2-2; V: TRBV7-3; D: NA; size: NA
DNA: TGTGCCAGCAGCGGGACTCCATTCGCCTACGAGCAGTACTTC; CDR3: CASSGTPFAYEQYF; J: TRBJ2-7; V: TRBV7-9; D: NA; size: NA
DNA: TGTGCCTGGAGTATATCAAGTGAGCAGTTCTTC; CDR3: CAWSISSEQFF; J: TRBJ2-1; V: TRBV30; D: NA; size: few
DNA: TGCAGTGCTAGGTCCGGGACAGGGGCCTACGAGCAGTACTTC; CDR3: CSARSGTGAYEQYF; J: TRBJ2-7; V: TRBV20-1; D: TRBD1; size: NA
DNA: TGTGCCAGCAGTGAAGCCGGGAGACAAAACACTGAAGCTTTCTTT; CDR3: CASSEAGRQNTEAFF; J: TRBJ1-1; V: TRBV2; D: NA; size: NA
DNA: TGCGCCAGCAGCGAGTTGGGGCAGGGGGCTGAAGATACGCAGTATTTT; CDR3: CASSELGQGAEDTQYF; J: TRBJ2-3; V: TRBV5-1; D: TRBD1; size: many
DNA: TGTGCCAGCAGCTTAGACAGAGTTAGCTCCTACGAGCAGTACTTC; CDR3: CASSLDRVSSYEQYF; J: TRBJ2-7; V: TRBV7-2; D: NA; size: many
DNA: TGCAGTGCCGGGGACTCACTGTTTCGGGAGACCCAGTACTTC; CDR3: CSAGDSLFRETQYF; J: TRBJ2-5; V: TRBV20-1; D: NA; size: few
DNA: TGTGCCAGCAGTAAACCAGGGATGAACACTGAAGCTTTCTTT; CDR3: CASSKPGMNTEAFF; J: TRBJ1-1; V: TRBV10-3; D: NA; size: NA
DNA: TGTGCCATCAGTGAGTCGGCAGGGGAGGTTGGCTATGGCTACACCTTC; CDR3: CAISESAGEVGYGYTF; J: TRBJ1-2; V: TRBV10-3; D: NA; size: many
DNA: TGTGCCAGCAGCTTATCTGCGGGAGTATACAATGAGCAGTTCTTC; CDR3: CASSLSAGVYNEQFF; J: TRBJ2-1; V: TRBV7-3; D: TRBD2; size: NA
DNA: TGCGCCAGCAGGGGGGTTAGCCAGAGGTACAATGAGCAGTTCTTC; CDR3: CASRGVSQRYNEQFF; J: TRBJ2-1; V: TRBV10-2; D: NA; size: NA